This is a list of T cell receptor beta chains from one sample in a study of T cell responses to AZD1222 COVID-19 vaccine. TCRdb's copy holds only in-frame clones and misses some; the assay was immunoSEQ multiplex PCR. The sample holds about 140,000 clones, 75% to 95% seen once. The sample here was peripheral blood, taken 28 days after the second dose of the MenACWY control vaccine. The source is an adult who received the MenACWY meningococcal vaccine as a control. CDR3s include the opening cysteine and the closing phenylalanine or tryptophan. The order of the fields is D gene, V gene, J gene, clone size, CDR3 DNA, CDR3 protein. A D gene is named only where the DNA matches it firmly. Where a row states a size, it is once, few, many or the class of an expanded clone; other rows omit it.

d_call: TRBD2; v_call: TRBV9; j_call: TRBJ2-1; clone_size: -; cdr3_nt: TGTGCCAGCAGCGGTAGCGGGGGGGCGAATGAGCAGTTCTTC; cdr3_aa: CASSGSGGANEQFF
d_call: -; v_call: TRBV5-6; j_call: TRBJ2-7; clone_size: -; cdr3_nt: TGTGCCAGCAGCGGGGGGTACGGGCGCGAGCAGTACTTC; cdr3_aa: CASSGGYGREQYF
d_call: -; v_call: TRBV7-9; j_call: TRBJ1-6; clone_size: -; cdr3_nt: TGTGCCAGCAGCCTACCCGGGCCAGTCTCACCCCTCCACTTT; cdr3_aa: CASSLPGPVSPLHF
d_call: TRBD2; v_call: TRBV28; j_call: TRBJ2-7; clone_size: -; cdr3_nt: TGTGCCAGCAGTTTACAAACACTAGCGGGAGTATTC; cdr3_aa: CASSLQTLAGVF
d_call: TRBD2; v_call: TRBV7-9; j_call: TRBJ2-3; clone_size: once; cdr3_nt: TGTGCCAGCAGCCGGACCCCTAGCGGGACTAGCACAGATACGCAGTATTTT; cdr3_aa: CASSRTPSGTSTDTQYF
d_call: -; v_call: TRBV19; j_call: TRBJ1-2; clone_size: -; cdr3_nt: TGTGCCAGTAGTTCTCCCCTGACAGTCTATGGCTACACCTTC; cdr3_aa: CASSSPLTVYGYTF
d_call: TRBD1; v_call: TRBV19; j_call: TRBJ2-7; clone_size: -; cdr3_nt: TGTGCCAGTAGTGATCAGACAGGGTACGAGCAGTACTTC; cdr3_aa: CASSDQTGYEQYF
d_call: TRBD2; v_call: TRBV5-1; j_call: TRBJ2-5; clone_size: -; cdr3_nt: TGCGCCAGCAGCTTTGGGGGGGTGGAAGAGACCCAGTACTTC; cdr3_aa: CASSFGGVEETQYF
d_call: TRBD1; v_call: TRBV2; j_call: TRBJ2-6; clone_size: -; cdr3_nt: TGTGCCAGCACGGGACAGTCGAGCTCTGGGGCCAACGTCCTGACTTTC; cdr3_aa: CASTGQSSSGANVLTF
d_call: -; v_call: TRBV23-1; j_call: TRBJ1-4; clone_size: -; cdr3_nt: TGCGCCAGCAGTCAATCGTTTCGAAAACTGTTTTTT; cdr3_aa: CASSQSFRKLFF
d_call: -; v_call: TRBV21-1; j_call: TRBJ2-2; clone_size: -; cdr3_nt: TGTGCCAGCAGCGCCCCCAGTCGTGGCACCGGGGAGCTGTTTTTT; cdr3_aa: CASSAPSRGTGELFF
d_call: TRBD1; v_call: TRBV6-5; j_call: TRBJ1-1; clone_size: -; cdr3_nt: TGTGCCAGCAACCCGACAGGGGACACTGAAGCTTTCTTT; cdr3_aa: CASNPTGDTEAFF
d_call: -; v_call: TRBV7-2; j_call: TRBJ2-2; clone_size: -; cdr3_nt: TGTGCCAGCAGGGGTGGCTGGGCAGGGAGGACCGGGGAGCTGTTTTTT; cdr3_aa: CASRGGWAGRTGELFF
d_call: TRBD1; v_call: TRBV24-1; j_call: TRBJ1-5; clone_size: once; cdr3_nt: TGTGCCACCAGTGATGCGCCGGGACAGGGGGGCTGGGGACATCAGCCCCAGCATTTT; cdr3_aa: CATSDAPGQGGWGHQPQHF
d_call: -; v_call: TRBV5-1; j_call: TRBJ2-2; clone_size: -; cdr3_nt: TGCGCCAGCAGCTTTGGGGGGAACACCGGGGAGCTGTTTTTT; cdr3_aa: CASSFGGNTGELFF
d_call: TRBD2; v_call: TRBV5-1; j_call: TRBJ2-7; clone_size: once; cdr3_nt: TGCGCCAGCAGCTCGGGACTAGCGGGGGGTTCTACCTACGAGCAGTACTTC; cdr3_aa: CASSSGLAGGSTYEQYF
d_call: TRBD1; v_call: TRBV7-6; j_call: TRBJ2-2; clone_size: -; cdr3_nt: TGTGCCAGCAGCCCACGGACAGGGGGTACCACCGGGGAGCTGTTTTTT; cdr3_aa: CASSPRTGGTTGELFF
d_call: -; v_call: TRBV12-3/TRBV12-4; j_call: TRBJ2-3; clone_size: once; cdr3_nt: TGTGCCAGCAAGCTGGGAGCAGATACGCAGTATTTT; cdr3_aa: CASKLGADTQYF
d_call: TRBD2; v_call: TRBV19; j_call: TRBJ2-7; clone_size: -; cdr3_nt: TGTGCCAGTACCCCCCGGGGGACTAGCGTCTTCCACGAGCAGTACTTC; cdr3_aa: CASTPRGTSVFHEQYF
d_call: TRBD1; v_call: TRBV6-2/TRBV6-3; j_call: TRBJ2-2; clone_size: -; cdr3_nt: TGTGCCAGCAGTTTAAAGGGACAGTCGGACGCGAACACCGGGGAGCTGTTTTTT; cdr3_aa: CASSLKGQSDANTGELFF
d_call: -; v_call: TRBV27; j_call: TRBJ2-2; clone_size: -; cdr3_nt: TGTGCCAGCAGTTTCTGGCAGGGAAAAACCGGGGAGCTGTTTTTT; cdr3_aa: CASSFWQGKTGELFF
d_call: TRBD1; v_call: TRBV4-1; j_call: TRBJ2-7; clone_size: -; cdr3_nt: TGCGCCAGCAGCCCGGGACAGGACTACGAGCAGTACTTC; cdr3_aa: CASSPGQDYEQYF
d_call: TRBD1; v_call: TRBV7-9; j_call: TRBJ1-4; clone_size: -; cdr3_nt: TGTGCCAGCAGCCAGATCGCTACAGGGGTGTCTAATGAAAAACTGTTTTTT; cdr3_aa: CASSQIATGVSNEKLFF
d_call: -; v_call: TRBV12-3/TRBV12-4; j_call: TRBJ1-1; clone_size: -; cdr3_nt: TGTGCCAGCAGAAGGGAGAACACTGAAGCTTTCTTT; cdr3_aa: CASRRENTEAFF
d_call: -; v_call: TRBV28; j_call: TRBJ2-6; clone_size: once; cdr3_nt: TGTGCCACGGACGGTACCTCTGGGGCCAACGTCCTGACTTTC; cdr3_aa: CATDGTSGANVLTF
d_call: TRBD2; v_call: TRBV6-5; j_call: TRBJ2-5; clone_size: -; cdr3_nt: TGTGCCACTCGTAAAGGGACTAGCGGCCAAGAGACCCAGTACTTC; cdr3_aa: CATRKGTSGQETQYF
d_call: -; v_call: TRBV7-3; j_call: TRBJ1-1; clone_size: -; cdr3_nt: TGTGCCAGCAGCTTAACTCCTAACACTGAAGCTTTCTTT; cdr3_aa: CASSLTPNTEAFF
d_call: TRBD2; v_call: TRBV11-3; j_call: TRBJ2-3; clone_size: -; cdr3_nt: TGTGCCAGCAGCCCGACTAGCGGGGCAGATACGCAGTATTTT; cdr3_aa: CASSPTSGADTQYF
d_call: TRBD1; v_call: TRBV2; j_call: TRBJ2-4; clone_size: -; cdr3_nt: TGTGCCAGCAGTGAAACGGGGACAGGGGCCAAAAACATTCAGTACTTC; cdr3_aa: CASSETGTGAKNIQYF
d_call: -; v_call: TRBV6-5; j_call: TRBJ2-7; clone_size: -; cdr3_nt: TGTGCCAGCAGTTACTTAAATTACGAGCAGTACTTC; cdr3_aa: CASSYLNYEQYF
d_call: -; v_call: TRBV7-9; j_call: TRBJ2-2; clone_size: -; cdr3_nt: TGTGCCTCCGCCGCCGGGGAGCTGTTTTTT; cdr3_aa: CASAAGELFF
d_call: -; v_call: TRBV7-2; j_call: TRBJ1-5; clone_size: -; cdr3_nt: TGTGCCAGCAGCTTAGGCCCAAACTACGGTCAGCCCCAGCATTTT; cdr3_aa: CASSLGPNYGQPQHF
d_call: -; v_call: TRBV28; j_call: TRBJ2-7; clone_size: -; cdr3_nt: TGTGCCAGCAGTTTATTCTACGAGCAGTACTTC; cdr3_aa: CASSLFYEQYF
d_call: TRBD2; v_call: TRBV27; j_call: TRBJ2-5; clone_size: -; cdr3_nt: TGTGCCAGCCACCCTAGCGGGGGGGCCGTTGGGACCCAGTACTTC; cdr3_aa: CASHPSGGAVGTQYF
d_call: TRBD1; v_call: TRBV4-3; j_call: TRBJ2-1; clone_size: -; cdr3_nt: TGCGCCAGCAGCCTGACAGGGAATGAGCAGTTCTTC; cdr3_aa: CASSLTGNEQFF
d_call: -; v_call: TRBV12-5; j_call: TRBJ1-2; clone_size: -; cdr3_nt: TGTGCTAGTGGTTTGTCTTTGACGGACGCCACCTTC; cdr3_aa: CASGLSLTDATF
d_call: -; v_call: TRBV11-2; j_call: TRBJ1-3; clone_size: -; cdr3_nt: TGTGCCAGCACTAACCGGGGGGTCCCCGGAAACACCATATATTTT; cdr3_aa: CASTNRGVPGNTIYF
d_call: TRBD1; v_call: TRBV3-1/TRBV3-2; j_call: TRBJ2-7; clone_size: once; cdr3_nt: TGTGCCAGCAGCCAGATCCCCTCGACAGGGAAAATCTACGAGCAGTACTTC; cdr3_aa: CASSQIPSTGKIYEQYF
d_call: -; v_call: TRBV3-1/TRBV3-2; j_call: TRBJ2-2; clone_size: few; cdr3_nt: TGTGCCAGCAGCCAAGAGGTTCCAGTGAACACCGGGGAGCTGTTTTTT; cdr3_aa: CASSQEVPVNTGELFF
d_call: -; v_call: TRBV19; j_call: TRBJ2-3; clone_size: -; cdr3_nt: TGTGCCAGTAACAAGGCTATCACAGATACGCAGTATTTT; cdr3_aa: CASNKAITDTQYF
d_call: -; v_call: TRBV30; j_call: TRBJ1-1; clone_size: -; cdr3_nt: TGTGCCTGGACCAGGGAGGGGACTGAAGCTTTCTTT; cdr3_aa: CAWTREGTEAFF
d_call: TRBD1; v_call: TRBV5-1; j_call: TRBJ2-7; clone_size: -; cdr3_nt: TGCGCCAGCAGCTACACAAGGACAGGGTCGTGGGACGAGCAGTACTTC; cdr3_aa: CASSYTRTGSWDEQYF
d_call: -; v_call: TRBV7-2; j_call: TRBJ2-2; clone_size: -; cdr3_nt: TGTGCCAGCAGCTTCCAGGGGGGCACCGGGGAGCTGTTTTTT; cdr3_aa: CASSFQGGTGELFF
d_call: -; v_call: TRBV4-3; j_call: TRBJ2-1; clone_size: -; cdr3_nt: TGCGCCAGCAGGGGTGGCGGGGTAAACGGATACAATGAGCAGTTCTTC; cdr3_aa: CASRGGGVNGYNEQFF
d_call: -; v_call: TRBV7-9; j_call: TRBJ2-3; clone_size: -; cdr3_nt: TGTGCCAGCAGCTTAGTCCCTAGTTCCACAGATACGCAGTATTTT; cdr3_aa: CASSLVPSSTDTQYF
d_call: -; v_call: TRBV5-1; j_call: TRBJ2-7; clone_size: -; cdr3_nt: TGCGCCAGCAGCTTGGATGGCAGCACCTACGAGCAGTACTTC; cdr3_aa: CASSLDGSTYEQYF